The 18 T cell receptor beta chains below all came from one sample that was sequenced in a study of metastatic and nonmetastatic thyroid tumors. Via MiXCR, TCRdb re-called the PCR reads. The data show around 17,000 clones, approximately 23% seen once. Thyroid surgery took place with no prior treatment in any patient. The specimen sequenced was adjacent normal tissue. The receptors were gathered from a female donor with papillary thyroid cancer or a benign thyroid nodule (not recorded which). Some clones in this sample may be carry-over from other donors' samples.

This clone is categorized as medium-sized. The chain links TRBV12-3 or TRBV12-4 to TRBJ2-3; TRBD1 matches at 12 bases. V gave up 5 bases and J gave up 2 bases; unmatched junction bases: 5. This CDR3 contains 16 residues. CDR3 in amino acids: CASSPGTGGITDTQYF. The CDR3 coding sequence is TGTGCCAGCAGTCCGGGGACAGGGGGCATCACAGATACGCAGTATTTT.

This clone showed up just a few times. One end of the junction is discordant with germline, which a read error may explain. This chain uses TRBV19 with TRBJ2-5, with D possibly matching TRBD1 (5 bases). The CDR3 contains 14 residues. Germline V gene data show CDR1 as LNHDA and CDR2 as SQIVND (reference sequence). The CDR3, as DNA: TGTGCCAATAGTACCCAGGGAAATCGAGAGACCAAGTACTTC. Translating gives CANSTQGNRETKYF. The complete variable domain, with remaining parts taken from reference TRBV19 and TRBJ2-5, reads DGGITQSPKYLFRKEGQNVTLSCEQNLNHDAMYWYRQDPGQGLRLIYYSQIVNDFQKGDIAEGYSVSREKKESFPLTVTSAQKNPTAFYLCANSTQGNRETKYFGPGTRLLVL.

This clone has at least ten counts. The rearrangement links TRBV30 to TRBJ2-5; 10 bases line up with TRBD1. Germline V gene data show CDR1 as GTSNPN and CDR2 as SVGIG (reference sequence). This CDR3 is built from 14 residues. V trimming: 4 bases; J trimming: 3 bases; junction bases outside the gene matches: 5. CDR3 in DNA: TGTGCCTGGAATTCCGGGACAGGGGAAGAGACCCAGTACTTC. Translation gives CAWNSGTGEETQYF. Full variable domain (missing parts from reference TRBV30 and TRBJ2-5): SQTIHQWPATLVQPVGSPLSLECTVEGTSNPNLYWYRQAAGRGLQLLFYSVGIGQISSEVPQNLSASRPQDRQFILSSKKLLLSDSGFYLCAWNSGTGEETQYFGPGTRLLVL.

This clone counts as medium-sized (0.01 to 0.1%). The chain has TRBV28 and TRBJ1-3; D is possibly TRBD1 (5 bases). This CDR3 spans 18 amino acids. CDR1 and CDR2 from the germline V gene are MDHEN and SYDVKM. The germline V and J ends were trimmed by 5 bases and 8 bases, with 28 bases remaining between them. The CDR3 is CASSLQGGPLLPEDTIYF. The CDR3 bases are TGTGCCAGCAGTCTGCAGGGAGGCCCTCTCCTCCCTGAGGACACCATATATTTT.

This clone has at least ten counts. The chain combines TRBV29-1 with TRBJ2-5; 7 nucleotides align to TRBD1. CDR3 length equals 13 residues. J was trimmed by 1 base and V by 5 bases; bases with no gene match: 4. CDR1 is SQVTM, CDR2 ANQGSEA, per germline. The CDR3, as DNA: TGCAGCGTTCGACAGGGCCCCCAAGAGACCCAGTACTTC. Translation: CSVRQGPQETQYF.

V usage is TRBV11-1 and J usage is TRBJ2-1; 10 bases line up with TRBD2. The length of the CDR3 is 16 residues. V lost 2 bases to trimming and J lost 4 bases; unmatched junction nucleotides: 5. Germline CDR1 is SGHAT and CDR2 is FQDESV (reference sequence). The CDR3 here is CASSLMASGSYNEQFF. The CDR3 DNA reads TGTGCCAGCAGCTTAATGGCTAGCGGGAGTTACAATGAGCAGTTCTTC.

The rearrangement uses TRBV9 and TRBJ1-1; the D is unclear. Germline V gives CDR1 SGDLS, CDR2 YYNGEE. The CDR3 covers 13 residues. Trimming stripped 3 bases from V and 7 bases from J, with 13 bases between. In DNA, the CDR3 is TGTGCCAGCAGCGCGGTCGGGAGTTTTGAAGCTTTCTTT. This translates into CASSAVGSFEAFF.

This clone was found a few times. The rearrangement joins TRBV7-2 to TRBJ2-7; D might be TRBD2 (7 bases). The CDR3 spans 15 residues. Trimming removed 1 base at V and 3 bases at J, with 13 bases between. Germline V gene data show CDR1 as SGHTA and CDR2 as FQGNSA. DNA for the CDR3: TGTGCCAGCAGCTTAGGGATAGGGGGGGGCTACGAGCAGTACTTC. Its translation: CASSLGIGGGYEQYF.

By its share, this clone is medium-sized. This rearrangement joins TRBV5-1 to TRBJ1-1, with TRBD1 as a possible D gene (6 bases). CDR1 and CDR2 (germline): SGHRS, YFSETQ. This CDR3 comprises 13 residues. V was pared by 4 bases and J by 5 bases, with 12 bases between. The CDR3 spells CASSTGQWTEAFF. Here the CDR3 DNA reads TGCGCCAGCAGCACGGGACAATGGACTGAAGCTTTCTTT.

A few counts support this clone. CDR3 amino acids: CASSLLPTGGQGRETQYF. The CDR3 nucleotides are TGTGCCAGCAGTTTACTACCAACGGGTGGACAGGGACGGGAGACCCAGTACTTC. J is TRBJ2-5 and V is TRBV6-5; 8 bases line up with TRBD1. The J segment lost 5 bases and the V segment lost 4 bases, leaving 18 bases of the junction unmatched. The germline V gene has CDR1 MNHEY and CDR2 SVGAGI. The length of the CDR3 is 18 residues.

This clone was recorded a few times. This sample also contains other DNA sequences that code for the same CDR3. The chain recombines TRBV6-1 with TRBJ2-3; D is ambiguous. Trimming took 3 bases from V and 6 from J, leaving 16 bases between them. Germline-derived CDR1 and CDR2 are MNHNS and SASEGT. CDR3 length equals 15 residues. CDR3 sequence: CASSDGPQALDTQYF. CDR3 nucleotides: TGTGCCAGCAGTGACGGCCCTCAGGCTCTGGATACGCAGTATTTT.

This clone appeared many times. The chain is built from TRBV29-1 and TRBJ2-5; D perhaps matches TRBD2 (5 bases). Trimming removed 7 bases at V and 5 bases at J, with 17 bases between. The germline V gene encodes CDR1 SQVTM and CDR2 ANQGSEA. There are 13 residues in the CDR3. Written as DNA, the CDR3 is TGCAGCGCCGAGGACCCGGGGAGTGAGACCCAGTACTTC. Its protein is CSAEDPGSETQYF.

This clone was detected many times. The chain is built from TRBV7-9 and TRBJ1-4; D gene uncertain. The V end lost 1 base, the J end lost 2 bases, and 5 bases lay between the germline ends. This CDR3 is built from 14 residues. From germline, CDR1 is SEHNR and CDR2 FQNEAQ (reference sequence). The CDR3 loop is CASSLVTTNEKLFF. CDR3 in DNA: TGTGCCAGCAGCTTAGTTACGACTAATGAAAAACTGTTTTTT.

The rearrangement links TRBV6-2 or TRBV6-3 to TRBJ2-1; 10 bases match TRBD2. The junction had 2 bases not matched to a gene; V was cut back by 4 bases and J by 2 bases. The CDR3 covers 15 residues. CDR1 MNHEY and CDR2 SVGEGT come from the germline V gene. CDR3 in DNA: TGTGCCAGCAGTTCCCTAGCGGGAGCCTACAATGAGCAGTTCTTC. This translates into CASSSLAGAYNEQFF.

This clone was observed many times. The chain recombines TRBV20-1 with TRBJ2-1, with 11 bases identical to TRBD2. Trimming removed 6 bases from V and 3 bases from J; junction bases left unmatched: 4. In germline, CDR1 is DFQATT, CDR2 SNEGSKA (reference sequence). The CDR3 loop spans 14 amino acids. The CDR3 coding sequence is TGCAGTGCAATGACTAGCGGGGTCTACAATGAGCAGTTCTTC. It yields the protein CSAMTSGVYNEQFF.

This clone showed up just a few times. A much larger clonotype is one base distant, so this may be a read error. The chain recombines TRBV18 with TRBJ2-1; D may be TRBD2 (5 bases). This CDR3 region has 15 residues. The V gene's germline CDR1 is KGHSH and CDR2 LQKENI. V shed 3 bases and J shed 9 bases, with 18 bases lying between them. CDR3 bases: TGTGCCAGCTCACCTCCGGAGGCCAGTCCTGTTGAGCAGTTCTTC. Translating it yields CASSPPEASPVEQFF.

In its sample, this clone was seen many times. The J gene is TRBJ2-1, the V gene TRBV27; 12 bases fit TRBD2. The ends lost 7 bases at V and 4 bases at J; junction bases unmatched: 8. The CDR3 extends over 16 amino acids. The V gene's germline CDR1 is MNHEY and CDR2 SMNVEV (reference sequence). The DNA of the CDR3 is TGTGCCAGCAAGACCTCCGGGACTAGCGGGTACAATGAGCAGTTCTTC. It is translated as CASKTSGTSGYNEQFF.

The sample holds many counts of this clone. V gene TRBV20-1 combines with J gene TRBJ2-1; tentative D call: TRBD1 (5 bases). Trimming shortened V by 3 bases and J by 8 bases, and 14 bases separated the two germline ends. CDR1 and CDR2 from the germline V gene are DFQATT and SNEGSKA (reference sequence). The CDR3 is 13 amino acids. The CDR3: CSARIGRVDEQFF. In DNA form, the CDR3 reads TGCAGTGCTAGGATCGGCAGGGTTGATGAGCAGTTCTTC.